The 17 T cell receptor beta chains reported below all come from one sample, sequenced in a study of blood T cell repertoires in COVID-19. The table came from immunoSEQ multiplex PCR; TCRdb's copy has only in-frame clones and leaves some out. The sample has about 220,000 clones; more than 65% are singletons. Material: peripheral blood. The receptors derive from an elderly woman with acute or convalescent COVID-19.

Written as DNA, the CDR3 is TGTGCCAGTAGCAACACGGGACAGGGCTACGAGCAGTACTTC. The encoded protein is CASSNTGQGYEQYF. The gene calls are TRBV19 and TRBJ2-7; 9 nucleotides line up with TRBD1. CDR1 and CDR2 from the germline V gene are LNHDA and SQIVND (reference sequence). The V and J ends lost 6 bases and 3 bases, in that order; junction bases with no gene match: 6. This CDR3 region has 14 residues.

This chain connects TRBV27 to TRBJ1-2, with D perhaps TRBD1 (6 bases). V lost 3 bases and J 10 bases, leaving 15 bases between the germline ends. There are 13 residues in the CDR3. Germline values: CDR1 MNHEY, CDR2 SMNVEV (reference sequence). The CDR3 is CASSLRQEVNYTF. CDR3 DNA: TGTGCCAGCAGTTTGCGACAGGAGGTAAACTACACCTTC.

V and J are TRBV7-9 and TRBJ1-4; tentative D call: TRBD1 (6 bases). The CDR3 consists of 13 residues. The ends were cut back, 4 bases at V and 7 bases at J, with 10 bases in the middle. Germline CDR1 SEHNR, CDR2 FQNEAQ (reference sequence). As DNA, the CDR3 is TGTGCCAGCAGCTACAGGGTTAGTGAAAAACTGTTTTTT. It codes for CASSYRVSEKLFF.

This clone was counted only a few times. V gene TRBV6-5 combines with J gene TRBJ1-2; TRBD1 matches 9 bases. CDR1 is MNHEY, CDR2 SVGAGI, per germline. V trimming: 6 bases; J trimming: 4 bases; junction bases outside the gene matches: 9. This CDR3 has 15 residues. CDR3 bases: TGTGCCAGCAGCTCTCCGGGGACAGGGCTCTATGGCTACACCTTC. Translation: CASSSPGTGLYGYTF.

V is TRBV7-9 and J is TRBJ2-7, with unresolved D. Germline CDR1 SEHNR, CDR2 FQNEAQ (reference sequence). The ends were cut back, 1 base at V and 7 bases at J, with 14 bases in the middle. The CDR3 consists of 14 residues. CDR3 nucleotide sequence: TGTGCCAGCAGCTTAGGAGGCGGCACTACGGAGCAGTACTTC. This sequence encodes CASSLGGGTTEQYF.

The chain has TRBV19 and TRBJ2-7, with a weak D call TRBD1 (5 bases). The V end lost 3 bases, the J end lost 0 bases, and 6 bases lay between the germline ends. This CDR3 region has 13 residues. Per germline, CDR1 LNHDA and CDR2 SQIVND (reference sequence). CDR3 in DNA: TGTGCCAGTAGTATGCAGGGCTCCTACGAGCAGTACTTC. Encoded protein: CASSMQGSYEQYF.

The J gene is TRBJ2-5, the V gene TRBV7-6; 7 positions match TRBD2. CDR1 and CDR2 (germline): SGHVS, FNYEAQ. The junction had 18 bases not matched to a gene; V was cut back by 0 bases and J by 5 bases. This CDR3 spans 19 amino acids. DNA for the CDR3: TGTGCCAGCAGCTTAGCTACTAGCGACCAAACCTGGGGATGGGAGACCCAGTACTTC. Protein sequence: CASSLATSDQTWGWETQYF.

J is TRBJ1-4 and V is TRBV5-1, with TRBD1 matching over 7 bases. CDR3 length: 15 residues. CDR1 and CDR2 (germline): SGHRS, YFSETQ. J was trimmed by 8 bases and V by 0 bases; bases with no gene match: 7. CDR3 bases: TGCGCCAGCAGCTTGGTTCAGGGACAGAACGAAAAACTGTTTTTT. It is translated as CASSLVQGQNEKLFF.

The J gene is TRBJ2-7, the V gene TRBV5-4; TRBD2 aligns across 7 bases. Trimming took 1 base from V and 0 from J; bases not matched to a gene: 4. The CDR3 has 15 amino acids. Germline CDR1 is SGHNT and CDR2 is YYREEE (reference sequence). DNA for the CDR3: TGTGCCAGCAGCTTGCCGCGGGGGAGCTCCTACGAGCAGTACTTC. Its translation: CASSLPRGSSYEQYF. Together with reference TRBV5-4 and TRBJ2-7, the CDR3 gives the full variable domain: ETGVTQSPTHLIKTRGQQVTLRCSSQSGHNTVSWYQQALGQGPQFIFQYYREEENGRGNFPPRFSGLQFPNYSSELNVNALELDDSALYLCASSLPRGSSYEQYFGPGTRLTVT.

The chain joins TRBV6-5 to TRBJ2-1; 7 bases fit TRBD1. The length of the CDR3 is 14 residues. Trimming took 5 bases from V and 4 from J; bases not matched to a gene: 5. Germline V CDR1 and CDR2: MNHEY, SVGAGI. As DNA, the CDR3 is TGTGCCAGCAGTACGACAGGGACGTACAATGAGCAGTTCTTC. Protein: CASSTTGTYNEQFF.

The rearrangement joins TRBV19 to TRBJ1-2; 7 bases are a match to TRBD1. The CDR3 spans 14 residues. Losses at the gene ends were 5 bases for V and 5 bases for J; bases not matched to a gene: 8. CDR1 LNHDA and CDR2 SQIVND come from the germline V gene (reference sequence). CDR3 sequence reads: CASSHGQAVYGYTF. As DNA, the CDR3 is TGTGCCAGTAGTCACGGACAGGCGGTATATGGCTACACCTTC.

The gene calls are TRBV7-9 and TRBJ2-1; 10 positions match TRBD2. The V segment lost 2 bases and the J segment 4 bases; nucleotides outside the gene matches: 5. This CDR3 has 16 amino acids. Germline CDR1 is SEHNR and CDR2 is FQNEAQ (reference sequence). For the CDR3, the DNA is TGTGCCAGCAGCTTAATGCGGACTAGCGGTTACAATGAGCAGTTCTTC. The encoded protein is CASSLMRTSGYNEQFF.

This clone has a single count. V is TRBV30 and J is TRBJ2-1, with D perhaps matching TRBD1 (6 bases). Germline CDR1 and CDR2: GTSNPN and SVGIG (reference sequence). This CDR3 spans 14 amino acids. Trimming removed 0 bases from V and 8 bases from J, with 14 bases in between. The CDR3 spells CAWSVDSGSDEQFF. CDR3 nucleotide sequence: TGTGCCTGGAGTGTGGACAGTGGGAGTGATGAGCAGTTCTTC.

J is TRBJ2-3 and V is TRBV7-9, with D perhaps TRBD2 (7 bases). CDR1 and CDR2 (germline): SEHNR, FQNEAQ (reference sequence). CDR3 size: 14 residues. V gave up 5 bases and J gave up 5 bases, with 14 bases separating them. This chain's CDR3 is CASSPSGGIDTQYF. CDR3 sequence (DNA): TGTGCCAGCAGCCCGTCGGGGGGCATAGATACGCAGTATTTT. The full variable domain, its missing parts supplied by reference TRBV7-9 and TRBJ2-3, is DTGVSQNPRHKITKRGQNVTFRCDPISEHNRLYWYRQTLGQGPEFLTYFQNEAQLEKSRLLSDRFSAERPKGSFSTLEIQRTEQGDSAMYLCASSPSGGIDTQYFGPGTRLTVL.

This chain uses TRBV19 with TRBJ1-5, with 8 bases lining up with TRBD1. Trimming at V came to 3 bases and at J to 5 bases, leaving 3 bases not matched to a gene. The CDR3 length is 14 residues. Germline CDR1 reads LNHDA; CDR2 reads SQIVND (reference sequence). CDR3 bases: TGTGCCAGTAGTATTATGACAGGGGATCAGCCCCAGCATTTT. It codes for CASSIMTGDQPQHF.

In this sample, this clone turned up a few times. In DNA, the CDR3 is TGTGCCAGCCTCAAGGAGACGGCAGCTAACTATGGCTACACCTTC. It translates to CASLKETAANYGYTF. The chain employs TRBV7-2 and TRBJ1-2; D is ambiguous. Per the germline V gene, CDR1 is SGHTA and CDR2 is FQGNSA. V was trimmed by 8 bases and J by 0 bases, leaving 16 bases between them. The CDR3 runs 15 residues.

The rearrangement uses TRBV15 and TRBJ1-5, with D possibly matching TRBD1 (6 bases). With 4 bases removed from V and 6 bases from J, the gap between germline ends came to 13 bases. The CDR3 runs 14 residues. Germline lookup yields CDR1 LNHNV and CDR2 YYDKDF (reference sequence). Written as DNA, the CDR3 is TGTGCCACCAGCACCCACAGGGCCAGTCAGCCCCAGCATTTT. Amino acids: CATSTHRASQPQHF. Full variable domain (rest looked up from reference TRBV15 and TRBJ1-5): DAMVIQNPRYQVTQFGKPVTLSCSQTLNHNVMYWYQQKSSQAPKLLFHYYDKDFNNEADTPDNFQSRRPNTSFCFLDIRSPGLGDTAMYLCATSTHRASQPQHFGDGTRLSIL.